Reported below is one T cell receptor (beta chain). This sample is drawn from a study of blood T cell repertoires in COVID-19. The CDR3 has 20 residues. V gave up 5 bases and J gave up 0 bases; unmatched junction bases: 13. Germline CDR1 reads LNHNV; CDR2 reads YYDKDF (reference sequence). Original processing notes: The authors estimated nucleated cell counts from reference gene primer amplification. The repertoire was sequenced with immunoSEQ multiplex PCR; TCRdb's copy has only in-frame clones and lacks some. That table gives V, J and clone size, and the DNA gave D and trimming. The sample includes roughly 220,000 clones, 80% to 90% seen only once; the top ten take 4.5% to 5.5%.

Input material: peripheral blood. This receptor was obtained from a woman aged 60-75 years who had recovered from COVID-19. The genes are TRBV15 and TRBJ2-1; the match to TRBD2 covers 13 bases. This CDR3 is CATSGGPGLAGENSYNEQFF. The CDR3 DNA reads as TGTGCCACCAGCGGAGGCCCCGGACTAGCGGGGGAGAACTCCTACAATGAGCAGTTCTTC.